The following is a T cell receptor (beta chain) sequence with its context. Antigen unknown. This sample was included in a study of shared clonotypes between healthy human individuals. Overall study results and limits: Enrolling few donors narrowed the genetic and exposure-history diversity that was represented.

Replicate sorted-subset PCRs were loaded with around 0.2 ug DNA, about 30,000 T cell genomes. Profiling relied on immunoSEQ multiplex PCR, and the TCRdb table lists in-frame clones only, not all of them. In the table there are 2 million to 2.5 million clones, 85% to 95% of which are singletons. The split of CD4+ cells yielded CD45RA+ naive and CD45RA-negative memory subsets. This CDR3 is 14 amino acids long. The germline V gene has CDR1 LNHNV and CDR2 YYDKDF (reference sequence). Between the trimmed V and J ends, which lost 5 bases and 9 bases, there was a span of 17 bases. The source of this sequence is a young man in good health. Some clones in this sample may be carry-over from other donors' samples. This chain links TRBV15 with TRBJ2-4, with D possibly being TRBD2 (5 bases). Input material: naive CD4+ T cells from PBMCs. Subset of the sample: CD45RA+ positively selected. The CDR3 spells CATSLGRVGSIQYF. The CDR3 DNA is TGTGCCACCAGCCTCGGCCGGGTAGGGAGCATTCAGTACTTC. Full variable domain (remainder filled in from reference TRBV15 and TRBJ2-4): DAMVIQNPRYQVTQFGKPVTLSCSQTLNHNVMYWYQQKSSQAPKLLFHYYDKDFNNEADTPDNFQSRRPNTSFCFLDIRSPGLGDTAMYLCATSLGRVGSIQYFGAGTRLSVL.